The sequence of this T cell receptor (beta chain) was determined in a study of cytomegalovirus exposure and HLA in healthy donors. General study findings and limits: Common viral pathogens (according to a later analysis) appeared linked to several of the most significant clusters.

This clone was seen just once. What it binds is not known. The PCR ran on 60 Vbeta and 13 Jbeta primers. Assay used: immunoSEQ multiplex PCR; TCRdb lists only in-frame clones, some missing. The top ten clones hold roughly 4% of a sample with 100,000 to 150,000 clones, 74% of them seen once. Participants comprised healthy donors of bone marrow. The source is a woman in her forties or fifties in good health and CMV-seropositive. The sequencing sample was made of PBMCs.

The CDR3 nucleotides are TGTGCCAGCAGCTTGGACACGGCGGCAAATTCACCCCTCCACTTT. Translation gives CASSLDTAANSPLHF. The chain couples TRBV7-3 to TRBJ1-6; the D gene is possibly TRBD1 (5 bases). This CDR3 spans 15 amino acids. With 3 bases removed from V and 7 bases from J, the gap between germline ends came to 13 bases. CDR1 and CDR2 (germline): SGHTA, FQGTGA. Variable domain in full (rest from reference TRBV7-3 and TRBJ1-6): GAGVSQTPSNKVTEKGKYVELRCDPISGHTALYWYRQSLGQGPEFLIYFQGTGAADDSGLPNDRFFAVRPEGSVSTLKIQRTERGDSAVYLCASSLDTAANSPLHFGNGTRLTVT.